This T cell receptor beta chain was sequenced in a study of control samples from healthy donors and cancer patients. Sequencing used immunoSEQ multiplex PCR; TCRdb keeps in-frame clones, though not all of them. The data hold 150,000 to 200,000 clones, with nearly 90% observed a single time. The germline gives CDR1 LGHNA, CDR2 YSLEER. The CDR3 runs 16 residues. Germline trimming cut 1 base from V and 4 bases from J; bases unmatched to any gene: 8. This TCR derives from a woman aged 45-65 years in good health. Material for sequencing was blood. The rearrangement joins TRBV4-3 to TRBJ2-5; 8 nucleotides match TRBD2. The CDR3 sequence: CASSQGGGRRRETQYF. CDR3 coding DNA: TGCGCCAGCAGCCAAGGGGGCGGGAGGCGACGAGAGACCCAGTACTTC.